The rows below give T cell receptor beta chains drawn from one sample of a study of T-cell memory formation after mild COVID-19. Via MiXCR, TCRdb re-called the 5' RACE reads, giving one row per CDR3 protein. The data show 400,000 to 450,000 distinct CDR3 sequences, with under 20% seen just once and about 22% held by the top ten. Sequenced material: PBMCs or a T cell subset sorted from them (not recorded which). The source of these receptors is a man between 18 and 35 years old who had mild COVID-19 (a few samples of this study predate the infection). Cell type and time point are not known. CDR3s include the opening cysteine and the closing phenylalanine or tryptophan. D genes are given only for firm matches. The listing skips clone size in some rows; elsewhere it reads once, few, many or a size class.

CDR3nt	CDR3aa	d_gene	j_gene	abundance	v_gene
TGCAGTGCTAGAAGAAGAAGCGTGGTTAATGAAAAACTGTTTTTT	CSARRRSVVNEKLFF	.	TRBJ1-4	few	TRBV20-1
TGCAGCGTTGGTCCTTCTTACACTGAAGCTTTCTTT	CSVGPSYTEAFF	.	TRBJ1-1	.	TRBV29-1
TGTGCCAGCACTTCCCGGGGACAAGAGACCCAGTACTTC	CASTSRGQETQYF	.	TRBJ2-5	.	TRBV12-3/TRBV12-4
TGTGCCAGCAGTGAGGATCTGAATACCGGGGAGCTGTTTTTT	CASSEDLNTGELFF	.	TRBJ2-2	.	TRBV6-1
TGCGCCAGCAGCTTGGCCGGGTCCAGCTCCTACGAGCAGTACTTC	CASSLAGSSSYEQYF	.	TRBJ2-7	few	TRBV5-1
TGTGCCAGCAGCCCCCCCGCCTCAGGGTATGGCTACACCTTC	CASSPPASGYGYTF	.	TRBJ1-2	few	TRBV7-2
TGTGCCAGCAGGGAACAGCCAGAGACCCAGTACTTC	CASREQPETQYF	.	TRBJ2-5	few	TRBV7-9
TGTGCCAGCACCCACTCCCTCTTAGCGGGGGGGAGGACAGATACGCAGTATTTT	CASTHSLLAGGRTDTQYF	TRBD2	TRBJ2-3	few	TRBV12-3/TRBV12-4
TGCGCCAGCAGAGGGGTACCGAACACTGAAGCTTTCTTT	CASRGVPNTEAFF	.	TRBJ1-1	few	TRBV5-1
TGTGCCAGCAGTTTGAAATCATTTTCGGTTCGTGGTCAGCCCCAGCATTTT	CASSLKSFSVRGQPQHF	.	TRBJ1-5	many	TRBV28
TGTGCCACCAGTGATGGAGGGAGGGGACGGGGGGATGAAGCTTTCTTT	CATSDGGRGRGDEAFF	.	TRBJ1-1	.	TRBV24-1
TGCGCCAGCAGCCAAGGGCCAGGACGAGAGAGGGAGCAGTACTTC	CASSQGPGREREQYF	.	TRBJ2-7	.	TRBV4-1
TGTGCCAGCAGTGAGGGGCAGAGGCGTAATTCACCCCTCCACTTT	CASSEGQRRNSPLHF	.	TRBJ1-6	.	TRBV6-1
TGCAGTGCGCCGGCCCCGGGGAGTGCCGGGGAGCTGTTTTTT	CSAPAPGSAGELFF	.	TRBJ2-2	.	TRBV20-1
TGTGCCAGCAGTTACGCCGGGACTTCAGATACGCAGTATTTT	CASSYAGTSDTQYF	.	TRBJ2-3	few	TRBV6-2/TRBV6-3
TGTGCCACCCAGGATGCTGGAGAGACCCAGTACTTC	CATQDAGETQYF	.	TRBJ2-5	many	TRBV2
TGTGCCAGCAGCCTCTGGACAGATTACGAGCAGTACTTC	CASSLWTDYEQYF	.	TRBJ2-7	.	TRBV7-2
TGTGCCAGCTCACCAATAATCGGGGGGAGAAACATTCAGTACTTC	CASSPIIGGRNIQYF	TRBD2	TRBJ2-4	.	TRBV18
TGTGCCAGCAGTTCCAGACTATTTGATGAGCAGTTCTTC	CASSSRLFDEQFF	.	TRBJ2-1	.	TRBV12-3/TRBV12-4
TGCGCCAGCAGCCAAGATTGGGCAGGGAACTATGGCTACACCTTC	CASSQDWAGNYGYTF	.	TRBJ1-2	few	TRBV4-3
TGTGCCAGCAGCCAATGGGGGGGTGAAAAACTGTTTTTT	CASSQWGGEKLFF	.	TRBJ1-4	few	TRBV3-1
TGCGCCAGCAGCCTGGAGACGAGAACCTACGAGCAGTACTTC	CASSLETRTYEQYF	.	TRBJ2-7	many	TRBV5-1
TGTGCCAGCAGTTACTCGGGGGGGCCGGTCTACAATGAGCAGTTCTTC	CASSYSGGPVYNEQFF	.	TRBJ2-1	.	TRBV6-5
TGTGCCACCAGCAGAGGGGACACTAGCGGGGCCAATGAGCAGTTCTTC	CATSRGDTSGANEQFF	TRBD2	TRBJ2-1	many	TRBV15
TGTGCCAGCTCACCACGGTGGACTAGCGGGGGGAATGAGCAGTTCTTC	CASSPRWTSGGNEQFF	TRBD2	TRBJ2-1	.	TRBV18
TGCAGCGTTGTCGGGCGGCGGGGGAGCTCCTACAATGAGCAGTTCTTC	CSVVGRRGSSYNEQFF	TRBD2	TRBJ2-1	.	TRBV29-1
TGTGCCAGCAGCTTAGAGCGGGACCCAAGTTCACCCCTCCACTTT	CASSLERDPSSPLHF	.	TRBJ1-6	.	TRBV7-2
TGCAGTGCTGCCCGCGGGGGGCCAGAGACCCAGTACTTC	CSAARGGPETQYF	TRBD2	TRBJ2-5	.	TRBV20-1
TGTGCCAGCTCACCACCGCAGGGTTGGCGGGTGCAGTACTTC	CASSPPQGWRVQYF	.	TRBJ2-7	few	TRBV18
TGTGCCAGCAGTTACGAAAGATCTCGGGATAGCTACACCTTC	CASSYERSRDSYTF	.	TRBJ1-2	few	TRBV6-6
TGCGCCAGCAGAAAACAGGGGGCTGGCACCGGGGAGCTGTTTTTT	CASRKQGAGTGELFF	TRBD1	TRBJ2-2	few	TRBV4-1
TGTGCCAGCAGCTTGGTTCCCACTGAAGCTTTCTTT	CASSLVPTEAFF	.	TRBJ1-1	many	TRBV7-9
TGTGCCAGCAGTTTATCAGGGACAGAACGACAGGAGCAGTTCTTC	CASSLSGTERQEQFF	TRBD1	TRBJ2-1	many	TRBV27
TGCGCCAGCAGCCAAGGGATTAGGGGGTCACCCCTCCACTTT	CASSQGIRGSPLHF	.	TRBJ1-6	.	TRBV4-3
TGTGCCAGCAGAGGGACCTGGAGGGAGACCCAGTACTTC	CASRGTWRETQYF	.	TRBJ2-5	.	TRBV5-6
TGTGCCAGCAGCTTAAGACAGGCGGGAGCAGATACGCAGTATTTT	CASSLRQAGADTQYF	.	TRBJ2-3	few	TRBV7-3
TGCAGTGCTAGGAGATGGAGACAGAGCTCCTACGAGCAGTACTTC	CSARRWRQSSYEQYF	.	TRBJ2-7	.	TRBV20-1
TGTGCCAGCAGCTTACCGGTGGATGGAAACACCATATATTTT	CASSLPVDGNTIYF	.	TRBJ1-3	few	TRBV7-9
TGTGCCAGCAGCTGGGGACGGTCTGGGGCCAACGTCCTGACTTTC	CASSWGRSGANVLTF	.	TRBJ2-6	.	TRBV6-5
TGCGCCAGCAGCCAAGAAGCCGCGGCCCCGGGGGCTTTCTTT	CASSQEAAAPGAFF	.	TRBJ1-1	once	TRBV4-3
TGTGCCAGCAGCTTAGATGCAGGGTCCTATCAGCCCCAGCATTTT	CASSLDAGSYQPQHF	.	TRBJ1-5	few	TRBV7-6
TGTGCCAGCAGCTTAGATGTGACGTGCGAAGGCTTCCATGAGACCCAGTACTTC	CASSLDVTCEGFHETQYF	.	TRBJ2-5	few	TRBV11-3
TGTGCCAGCGAGGCCGGGGGGCTCTATGGCTACACCTTC	CASEAGGLYGYTF	.	TRBJ1-2	many	TRBV7-2
TGTGCCAGCAGCCCGACAGGGGGAAGGGGCTCCTACAATGAGCAGTTCTTC	CASSPTGGRGSYNEQFF	TRBD1	TRBJ2-1	few	TRBV7-9
TGTGCCAGCAGCTCGCCGACAGGGCACGGGGAGACCCAGTACTTC	CASSSPTGHGETQYF	TRBD1	TRBJ2-5	.	TRBV7-8
TGTGCCAGCAGTGACTCGGGTGTGGCCCAGTATTTT	CASSDSGVAQYF	.	TRBJ2-3	few	TRBV6-4
TGTGCCAGCAGTTACTGGGACGGTCGCTCCTACAATGAGCAGTTCTTC	CASSYWDGRSYNEQFF	.	TRBJ2-1	few	TRBV6-5
TGTGCCACACGAGACAGGGTTGGAAACACCATATATTTT	CATRDRVGNTIYF	TRBD1	TRBJ1-3	few	TRBV12-3/TRBV12-4
TGCGCCAGCCAACAGGGGACCAGCGGAGAGACCCAGTACTTC	CASQQGTSGETQYF	TRBD1	TRBJ2-5	few	TRBV5-1
TGTGCCAGCAGTTCGACAGAAGATAACACTGAAGCTTTCTTT	CASSSTEDNTEAFF	.	TRBJ1-1	.	TRBV12-3/TRBV12-4
TGTGCCAGCAGCACCTCCCGCGGAGGGACGAGGTCGACAGATACGCAGTATTTT	CASSTSRGGTRSTDTQYF	.	TRBJ2-3	few	TRBV9
TGCAGTGCCCAGCGGTTTACAGATACGCAGTATTTT	CSAQRFTDTQYF	.	TRBJ2-3	few	TRBV20-1
TGTGCCAGCACCACCCAAGGGGGCTCAATTATTACTGAAGCTTTCTTT	CASTTQGGSIITEAFF	TRBD1	TRBJ1-1	few	TRBV6-5
TGCGCCAGCAGCCAAGAGGCCCCGACGTCGTTAGGCCACAATGAGCAGTTCTTC	CASSQEAPTSLGHNEQFF	.	TRBJ2-1	.	TRBV4-3
TGCGCCAGCAGCCAGACGGGAACCGGGACCGTTCGCTACGAGCAGTACTTC	CASSQTGTGTVRYEQYF	.	TRBJ2-7	few	TRBV4-1
TGTGCCAGCAGCGATTATAATTCACCCCTCCACTTT	CASSDYNSPLHF	.	TRBJ1-6	.	TRBV7-2
TGTGCCAGCAGTTTAGTGGAGGCAGGCGGTCAGCCCCAGCATTTT	CASSLVEAGGQPQHF	.	TRBJ1-5	.	TRBV28